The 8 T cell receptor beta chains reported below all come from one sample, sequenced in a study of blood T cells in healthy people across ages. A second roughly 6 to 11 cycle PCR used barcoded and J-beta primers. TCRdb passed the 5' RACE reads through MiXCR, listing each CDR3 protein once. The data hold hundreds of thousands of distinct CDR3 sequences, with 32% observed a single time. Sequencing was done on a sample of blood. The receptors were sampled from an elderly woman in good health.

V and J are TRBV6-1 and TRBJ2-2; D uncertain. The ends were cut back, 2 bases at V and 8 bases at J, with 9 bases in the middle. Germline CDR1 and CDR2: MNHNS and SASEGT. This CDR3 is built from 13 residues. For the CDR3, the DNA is TGTGCCAGCAGTGAAATCAAGGCTGGGGAGCTGTTTTTT. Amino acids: CASSEIKAGELFF.

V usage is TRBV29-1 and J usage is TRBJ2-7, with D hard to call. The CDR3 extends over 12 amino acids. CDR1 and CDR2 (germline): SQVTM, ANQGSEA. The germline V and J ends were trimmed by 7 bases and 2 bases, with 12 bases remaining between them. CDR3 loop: CSAGLAAYEQYF. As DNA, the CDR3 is TGCAGCGCTGGTCTTGCCGCCTACGAGCAGTACTTC.

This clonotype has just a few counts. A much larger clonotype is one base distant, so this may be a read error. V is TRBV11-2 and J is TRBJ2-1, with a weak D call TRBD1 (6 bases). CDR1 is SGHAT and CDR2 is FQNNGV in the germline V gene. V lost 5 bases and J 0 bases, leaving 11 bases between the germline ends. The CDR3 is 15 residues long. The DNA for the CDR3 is TGTGCCAGCAGCACGGGCAGGGGCTCCTACAATGAGCAGTTCTTC. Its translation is CASSTGRGSYNEQFF.

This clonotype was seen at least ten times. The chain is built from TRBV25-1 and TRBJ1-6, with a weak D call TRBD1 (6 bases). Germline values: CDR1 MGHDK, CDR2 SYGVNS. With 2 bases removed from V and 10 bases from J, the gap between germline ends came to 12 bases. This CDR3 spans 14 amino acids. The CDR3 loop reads CASSEPGVGSPLHF. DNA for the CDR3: TGTGCCAGCAGTGAACCAGGGGTAGGGTCACCCCTCCACTTT.

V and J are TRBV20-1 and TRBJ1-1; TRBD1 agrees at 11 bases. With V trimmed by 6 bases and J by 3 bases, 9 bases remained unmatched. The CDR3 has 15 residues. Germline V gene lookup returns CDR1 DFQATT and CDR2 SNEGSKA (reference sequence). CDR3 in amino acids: CSASRTGGRYTEAFF. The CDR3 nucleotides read TGCAGTGCCAGCCGGACAGGGGGCCGCTACACTGAAGCTTTCTTT.

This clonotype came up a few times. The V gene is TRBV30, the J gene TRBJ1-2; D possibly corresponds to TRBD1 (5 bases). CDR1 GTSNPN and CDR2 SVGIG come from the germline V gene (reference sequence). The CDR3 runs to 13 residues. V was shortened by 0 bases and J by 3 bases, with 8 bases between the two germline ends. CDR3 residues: CAWSVGADYGYTF. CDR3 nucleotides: TGTGCCTGGAGTGTTGGGGCGGACTATGGCTACACCTTC.

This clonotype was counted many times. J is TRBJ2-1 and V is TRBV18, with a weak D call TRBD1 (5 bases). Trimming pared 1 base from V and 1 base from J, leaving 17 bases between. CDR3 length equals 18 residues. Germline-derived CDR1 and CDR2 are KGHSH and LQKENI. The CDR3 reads CASSPLSLGRGSYNEQFF. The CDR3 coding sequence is TGTGCCAGCTCACCACTTTCATTGGGTAGGGGATCCTACAATGAGCAGTTCTTC.

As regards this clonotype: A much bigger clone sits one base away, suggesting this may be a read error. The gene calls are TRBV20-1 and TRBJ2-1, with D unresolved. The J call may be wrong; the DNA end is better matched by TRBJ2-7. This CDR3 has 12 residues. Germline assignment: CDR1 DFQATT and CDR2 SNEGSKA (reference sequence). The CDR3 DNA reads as TGCAGTGCTGAGGCTACCTACAATGAGCAGTACTTC. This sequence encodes CSAEATYNEQYF.